Below are 3 T cell receptor beta chains sequenced from a single sample in a study of radiation and T cells in renal cell carcinoma (dated by TCRdb to between 2020 and 2021). Receptor libraries were prepared by the immunoSEQ multiplex PCR assay. TCRdb carries this immuneACCESS record with in-frame sequences only. Its versions omit some clonotypes, under half of them owing to an unresolved V gene in the studies checked, with the rest unexplained. Across this sample there are some 26,000 clones, with roughly 80% seen only once. The top ten clonotypes cover roughly 31% of the sample. The time point label here, explained by the study, means: blood 2 weeks post-SBRT. Reading the label with the study, this specimen's treatment or condition is: 15 Gy SBRT to primary tumor, nephrectomy 4 weeks later. This material consisted of blood, taken from a patient whose treatment included radiotherapy and nephrectomy. The source of these receptors is a man in his sixties with renal cell carcinoma.

This chain connects TRBV7-2 to TRBJ1-6, with D maybe TRBD1 (5 bases). The CDR3 length is 17 residues. Trimming cost V 2 bases and J 0 bases, with 11 bases left between them. Germline V gene data show CDR1 as SGHTA and CDR2 as FQGNSA. This CDR3 reads CASSLFSQGSYNSPLHF. In DNA, the CDR3 is TGTGCCAGCAGCTTATTTTCGCAGGGCTCCTATAATTCACCCCTCCACTTT.

There are a few counts of this clone. Compared with germline, one end of the junction differs, possibly owing to a read error. The same CDR3 arises from other DNA sequences in this sample as well. This rearrangement joins TRBV6-1 to TRBJ1-2; 8 bases are a match to TRBD1. CDR3 length equals 16 residues. Germline loops: CDR1 MNHNS, CDR2 SASEGT. The CDR3 DNA sequence: TGCGCCAGCAGTGAGGACCCACAGGGGGTTGGCTATGGCTACACCTTC. This translates into CASSEDPQGVGYGYTF.

This chain connects TRBV27 to TRBJ1-2, with D unclear. The germline V and J ends were trimmed by 0 bases and 0 bases, with 11 bases remaining between them. Germline CDR1 reads MNHEY; CDR2 reads SMNVEV (reference sequence). The CDR3 runs 16 residues. CDR3 DNA sequence: TGTGCCAGCAGTTTATCGGGCAGGCCTTCTAACTATGGCTACACCTTC. This codes for CASSLSGRPSNYGYTF.